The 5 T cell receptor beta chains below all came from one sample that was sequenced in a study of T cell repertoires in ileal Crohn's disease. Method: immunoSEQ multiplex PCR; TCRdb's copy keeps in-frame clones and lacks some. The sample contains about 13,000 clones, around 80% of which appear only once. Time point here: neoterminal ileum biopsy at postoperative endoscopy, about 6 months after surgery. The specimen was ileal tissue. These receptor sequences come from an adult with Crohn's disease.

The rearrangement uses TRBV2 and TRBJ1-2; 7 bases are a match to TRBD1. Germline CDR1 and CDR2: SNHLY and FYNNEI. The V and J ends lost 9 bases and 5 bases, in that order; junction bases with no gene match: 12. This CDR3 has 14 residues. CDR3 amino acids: CARTYRGIGYGYTF. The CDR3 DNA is TGTGCCAGAACCTACAGGGGAATTGGATATGGCTACACCTTC.

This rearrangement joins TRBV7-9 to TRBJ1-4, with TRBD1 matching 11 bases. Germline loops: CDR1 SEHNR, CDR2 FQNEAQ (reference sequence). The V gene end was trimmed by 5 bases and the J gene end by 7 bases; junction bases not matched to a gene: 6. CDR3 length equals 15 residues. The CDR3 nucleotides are TGTGCCAGCAGCCACCCCGGGACAGGGGGTGAAAAACTGTTTTTT. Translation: CASSHPGTGGEKLFF.

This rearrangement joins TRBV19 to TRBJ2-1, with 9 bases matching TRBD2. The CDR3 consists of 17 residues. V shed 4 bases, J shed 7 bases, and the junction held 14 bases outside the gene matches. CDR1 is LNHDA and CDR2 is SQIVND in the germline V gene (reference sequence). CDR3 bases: TGTGCCAGTAGTAAGTTGGCGACGACTAGCGGTTCGAATGAGCAGTTCTTC. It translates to CASSKLATTSGSNEQFF.

The chain's CDR3 is CASSQGGTVRSYEQYF. The DNA of the CDR3 is TGTGCCAGCAGCCAAGGCGGGACAGTCCGCTCCTACGAGCAGTACTTC. The chain joins TRBV14 to TRBJ2-7; possible D gene TRBD1, 7 bases. The V end was cut by 1 base, the J end by 0 bases, with 13 bases between. Germline loops: CDR1 SGHDN, CDR2 FVKESK. This CDR3 is 16 amino acids long.

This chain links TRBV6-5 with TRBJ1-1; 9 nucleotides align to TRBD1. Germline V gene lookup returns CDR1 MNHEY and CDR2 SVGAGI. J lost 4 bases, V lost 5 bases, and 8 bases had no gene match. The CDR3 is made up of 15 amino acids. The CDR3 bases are TGTGCCAGCAGTCCGGGACAGGGACATATCACTGAAGCTTTCTTT. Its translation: CASSPGQGHITEAFF.